One sample yielded the 7 T cell receptor beta chains listed below, sequenced in a study of blood T cell repertoires in COVID-19. Profiling relied on immunoSEQ multiplex PCR, and the TCRdb table lists in-frame clones only, not all of them. The data contain under 55,000 clones, roughly 90% of them singletons. Source material: peripheral blood. These receptors came from a human donor in a cohort sampled during active COVID-19.

The chain carries TRBV2 and TRBJ1-2, with a tentative D call TRBD1 (6 bases). CDR1 and CDR2 from the germline V gene are SNHLY and FYNNEI. Trimming cost V 5 bases and J 8 bases, with 15 bases left between them. The CDR3 is made up of 13 amino acids. The CDR3 region is CASSLNRVEGYTF. Here the CDR3 DNA reads TGTGCCAGCAGTCTTAACAGGGTCGAGGGCTACACCTTC.

The chain joins TRBV11-2 to TRBJ1-2; the D is unclear. The CDR3 consists of 13 residues. The germline V and J ends were trimmed by 10 bases and 3 bases, with 15 bases remaining between them. The germline gives CDR1 SGHAT, CDR2 FQNNGV. The CDR3 sequence: CATSRWEDYGYTF. The CDR3 bases are TGTGCCACCTCTCGATGGGAGGACTATGGCTACACCTTC.

To note about this clone: Distinct nucleotide sequences in the sample also encode this CDR3. The chain employs TRBV29-1 and TRBJ2-1; D perhaps matches TRBD2 (5 bases). The CDR3 contains 11 residues. Germline loops: CDR1 SQVTM, CDR2 ANQGSEA. Trimming removed 2 bases from V and 10 bases from J, with 9 bases in between. The CDR3 DNA reads as TGCAGCGTTGAACGGGGAAACGAGCAGTTCTTC. This codes for CSVERGNEQFF.

A single count supports this clone. V gene TRBV14 combines with J gene TRBJ1-4, with D tentatively TRBD1 (6 bases). Trimming removed 0 bases from V and 3 bases from J, with 14 bases in between. The germline gives CDR1 SGHDN, CDR2 FVKESK. This CDR3 comprises 17 residues. CDR3 bases: TGTGCCAGCAGCCAAGAACCCGCAGGGGCCTCTAATGAAAAACTGTTTTTT. This gives the protein CASSQEPAGASNEKLFF. The full variable domain, completed using reference TRBV14 and TRBJ1-4, is EAGVTQFPSHSVIEKGQTVTLRCDPISGHDNLYWYRRVMGKEIKFLLHFVKESKQDESGMPNNRFLAERTGGTYSTLKVQPAELEDSGVYFCASSQEPAGASNEKLFFGSGTQLSVL.

The chain employs TRBV19 and TRBJ2-5, with TRBD2 identical over 13 bases. The germline V gene encodes CDR1 LNHDA and CDR2 SQIVND (reference sequence). V lost 3 bases and J lost 5; bases outside the gene matches: 3. There are 15 residues in the CDR3. The CDR3, as DNA: TGTGCCAGTAGTATCGGGACTAGCGGGGTGGAGACCCAGTACTTC. It is translated as CASSIGTSGVETQYF.

This chain connects TRBV2 to TRBJ1-2; 7 positions agree with TRBD1. Germline loops: CDR1 SNHLY, CDR2 FYNNEI. The CDR3 length is 13 residues. J lost 6 bases, V lost 6 bases, and 7 bases had no gene match. CDR3 sequence: CASRTGWTDGYTF. CDR3 nucleotide sequence: TGTGCCAGCAGGACAGGGTGGACGGATGGCTACACCTTC. The full variable domain, rest sourced from reference TRBV2 and TRBJ1-2, is EPEVTQTPSHQVTQMGQEVILRCVPISNHLYFYWYRQILGQKVEFLVSFYNNEISEKSEIFDDQFSVERPDGSNFTLKIRSTKLEDSAMYFCASRTGWTDGYTFGSGTRLTVV.

The V and J genes are TRBV28 and TRBJ2-3; 9 bases line up with TRBD2. V was clipped by 5 bases and J by 4 bases; unmatched bases: 4. CDR3 length: 14 residues. CDR1 and CDR2 from the germline V gene are MDHEN and SYDVKM. The CDR3 DNA follows: TGTGCCAGCAGTCATTCTAGCGGGGCAGATACGCAGTATTTT. Translating it yields CASSHSSGADTQYF.